The TCR beta chain described here comes from a study of CD8 T cells in Susac syndrome. Overall study context: Clinically active disease was present in 5 or 6 of the sequenced Susac syndrome patients. Eight of these patients were in remission. When blood was collected, patients with Susac syndrome were therapy-naive, were taking corticosteroids, or were receiving intravenous immunoglobulin alone. Study-level results: Clonal expansion of CD8+ cells in Susac peaked in TEMRA cells (and in active patients).

The authors reverse transcribed about 0.5 to 1 ug RNA with random hexamers. TCR beta CDR3 was amplified by immunoSEQ multiplex PCR. This amplification extended across 54 Vbeta and 13 Jbeta segments. TCRdb redid the calling of the immunoSEQ multiplex PCR reads with MiXCR, one entry per CDR3 protein. The sample has roughly 110,000 distinct CDR3 sequences; less than 95% are singletons. With respect to this clonotype: The antigen is not known.

Unmatched junction bases numbered 8, after V lost 1 base and J lost 2 bases. The length of the CDR3 is 16 residues. Germline lookup yields CDR1 SGHAT and CDR2 FQNNGV. The receptor was derived from a human donor with Susac syndrome. The chain employs TRBV11-2 and TRBJ2-7, with 7 bases identical to TRBD1. Sequencing was carried out using CD8+ T cells from PBMCs. The DNA for the CDR3 is TGTGCCAGCAGCTTAGGACCACAGGGGATTACCTACGAGCAGTACTTC. This translates into CASSLGPQGITYEQYF. Full variable domain (outside the CDR3, taken from reference TRBV11-2 and TRBJ2-7): EAGVAQSPRYKIIEKRQSVAFWCNPISGHATLYWYQQILGQGPKLLIQFQNNGVVDDSQLPKDRFSAERLKGVDSTLKIQPAKLEDSAVYLCASSLGPQGITYEQYFGPGTRLTVT.